This T cell receptor beta chain was recorded in a study of cytomegalovirus exposure and HLA in healthy donors. Comment on this clone: Its antigen is currently unknown.

PCR involved 60 Vbeta and 13 Jbeta primers. Measured with immunoSEQ multiplex PCR; TCRdb has only the in-frame clones, and not every one. Here the sample spans about 150,000 clones, roughly 72% being singletons. General observations from the study: Earlier findings revealed that most TCR beta V segments proved productive either about 87% or about 30% of the time.

The germline V gene has CDR1 MNHEY and CDR2 SVGAGI. The CDR3 loop spans 15 amino acids. J gave up 5 bases and V 3 bases, and 5 bases lay outside the gene matches. This receptor was identified in a young man in good health and CMV-seronegative. This chain joins TRBV6-5 and TRBJ2-5, with 11 positions matching TRBD2. The sequenced sample was PBMCs. The CDR3 sequence: CASSYLSSGGETQYF. The DNA for the CDR3 is TGTGCCAGCAGTTATTTGTCTAGCGGGGGGGAGACCCAGTACTTC.